The rows below give T cell receptor beta chains drawn from one sample of a study of Ad26.COV2.S vaccination and SARS-CoV-2 variants. The method was immunoSEQ multiplex PCR; TCRdb's version includes in-frame clones alone and lacks a portion of them. Here the sample spans more than 400,000 clones, about 90% being singletons. This specimen consisted of peripheral blood, obtained in a trial of Ad26.COV2.S vaccine versus placebo. These receptors were collected from a person aged 18 to 65 who received the Ad26.COV2.S COVID-19 vaccine or a placebo. Both conserved end residues are part of each CDR3. D genes are given only for firm matches. Some rows mark clone size as missing; the rest say once, few, many or name a class of expanded clone.

d_gene	j_gene	v_gene	abundance	len	CDR3nt	CDR3aa
TRBD1	TRBJ2-3	TRBV27	NA	14	TGTGCCAGCAGTTTACGACAGGGTACAGATACGCAGTATTTT	CASSLRQGTDTQYF
NA	TRBJ2-7	TRBV15	NA	14	TGTGCCACCAGCAGAGAGGGTGGGAACTACGAGCAGTACTTC	CATSREGGNYEQYF
NA	TRBJ2-1	TRBV7-9	NA	15	TGTGCCAGCAGCTTTAGCGAGAGCTCCTACAATGAGCAGTTCTTC	CASSFSESSYNEQFF
NA	TRBJ1-1	TRBV6-6	NA	13	TGTGCCAGCAGCTCAATCAAGAACACTGAAGCTTTCTTT	CASSSIKNTEAFF
NA	TRBJ2-3	TRBV19	NA	15	TGTGCCAGTAGTATGGGACTGGTTCACACAGATACGCAGTATTTT	CASSMGLVHTDTQYF
NA	TRBJ2-7	TRBV13	NA	15	TGTGCCAGCAGGTCCATGGGGGGAGAGAGATACGAGCAGTACTTC	CASRSMGGERYEQYF
TRBD1	TRBJ2-7	TRBV9	NA	14	TGTGCCAGCAGCCCGTGGGACAGCCCCGGAGAGCAGTACTTC	CASSPWDSPGEQYF
NA	TRBJ1-2	TRBV3-1/TRBV3-2	NA	13	TGTGCCAGCAGCCAAGAAAGTGTGAGGGGCTACACCTTC	CASSQESVRGYTF
TRBD1	TRBJ2-7	TRBV28	NA	16	TGTGCCAGCAGTCCCCCGGGCGGGACAGGGCCCTACGAGCAGTACTTC	CASSPPGGTGPYEQYF
NA	TRBJ2-7	TRBV6-2/TRBV6-3	few	12	TGTGCCAGCAGTTACGTCTCCTACGAGCAGTACTTC	CASSYVSYEQYF
NA	TRBJ2-5	TRBV6-5	NA	12	TGTGCCAGCAGTAGGAACCAAGAGACCCAGTACTTC	CASSRNQETQYF
NA	TRBJ1-2	TRBV6-5	once	11	TGTGCCAGCGGACAGCGCTATGGCTACACCTTC	CASGQRYGYTF
NA	TRBJ2-5	TRBV28	NA	14	TGTGCCAGCAGTGTAGGGGGGAAACAAGAGACCCAGTACTTC	CASSVGGKQETQYF
TRBD2	TRBJ2-1	TRBV6-1	NA	14	TGTGCCATGAGTTTTTCGGGAGGGTACAATGAGCAGTTCTTC	CAMSFSGGYNEQFF
NA	TRBJ1-1	TRBV28	NA	13	TGTGCCAGTCACCCCCTTTGGGTAACTGAAGCTTTCTTT	CASHPLWVTEAFF
NA	TRBJ1-3	TRBV4-2	NA	15	TGTGCCAGCAGCCAAGACGGGACCTCTGGAAACACCATATATTTT	CASSQDGTSGNTIYF
TRBD1	TRBJ1-5	TRBV27	NA	16	TGTGCCAGCAGAGAGGGGGCGGGGGGCGGAAATCAGCCCCAGCATTTT	CASREGAGGGNQPQHF
TRBD1	TRBJ1-3	TRBV28	once	16	TGTGCCAGCAGTTTATATTCAGGGGGCGGTGGAAACACCATATATTTT	CASSLYSGGGGNTIYF
TRBD2	TRBJ2-1	TRBV7-9	NA	17	TGTGCCAGCAGCTTAGGACTCGGACTAGCGCTCTACAATGAGCAGTTCTTC	CASSLGLGLALYNEQFF
NA	TRBJ2-7	TRBV7-6	NA	15	TGTGCCAGCAGCTTAGTCTCGTCGGGAGTAGGCGAGCAGTACTTC	CASSLVSSGVGEQYF
NA	TRBJ1-5	TRBV5-5	NA	15	TGTGCCAGCAGCTTGAGGCTCTCAGGCAATCAGCCCCAGCATTTT	CASSLRLSGNQPQHF
NA	TRBJ2-5	TRBV5-4	NA	14	TGTGCCAGCAGCTTAGCTAGCCAGGTCGAGACCCAGTACTTC	CASSLASQVETQYF
NA	TRBJ2-1	TRBV12-3/TRBV12-4	NA	10	TGTGCCAGCAGTTTGGGGGAGCAGTTCTTC	CASSLGEQFF
TRBD2	TRBJ2-1	TRBV7-3	NA	16	TGTGCCAGCAGCTTAACCGGACTAGCGGGCGACAATGAGCAGTTCTTC	CASSLTGLAGDNEQFF
NA	TRBJ2-2	TRBV28	NA	12	TGTGCCAGCAAGGTGCTGACCGGGGAGCTGTTTTTT	CASKVLTGELFF
TRBD2	TRBJ2-2	TRBV4-2	NA	16	TGTGCCAGCAGCCAAGGACTAGCGGGGGTCACCGGGGAGCTGTTTTTT	CASSQGLAGVTGELFF
NA	TRBJ1-3	TRBV11-2	once	15	TGTGCCAGCAGCTTTGAAGGACAGATTGGAAACACCATATATTTT	CASSFEGQIGNTIYF
NA	TRBJ2-1	TRBV7-9	once	14	TGTGCCAGCAGCTTGGGATTCCCAAACAATGAGCAGTTCTTC	CASSLGFPNNEQFF
NA	TRBJ2-3	TRBV29-1	once	13	TGCAGCGTCGCCCGGGACGGCACAGATACGCAGTATTTT	CSVARDGTDTQYF
NA	TRBJ2-7	TRBV21-1	NA	14	TGTGCCAGCAGCAAAGAATGGACTCTTTGCGAGCAGTACTTC	CASSKEWTLCEQYF
NA	TRBJ2-2	TRBV27	once	15	TGTGCCAGCAGTTTATCGCCCTTACCCACCGGGGAGCTGTTTTTT	CASSLSPLPTGELFF
TRBD2	TRBJ2-3	TRBV9	NA	16	TGTGCCAGCAGCGTAGGGTCTAGCGGGAAGACAGATACGCAGTATTTT	CASSVGSSGKTDTQYF
TRBD2	TRBJ2-3	TRBV28	NA	10	TGTGCCTTGGGGGGGGATACGCAGTATTTT	CALGGDTQYF
TRBD2	TRBJ2-1	TRBV15	NA	14	TGTGCCACCACCGGGACTAGCGTGTACAATGAGCAGTTCTTC	CATTGTSVYNEQFF
NA	TRBJ2-3	TRBV27	NA	15	TGTGCCAGCAGGGAATCGGGGCTTAGCACAGATACGCAGTATTTT	CASRESGLSTDTQYF
TRBD2	TRBJ2-3	TRBV15	NA	16	TGTGCCACCAGCAGGCGGGAGGCCACCCTCACAGATACGCAGTATTTT	CATSRREATLTDTQYF
TRBD2	TRBJ2-3	TRBV27	NA	15	TGTGCCAGCCGACCAGCGGGAGGGAACACAGATACGCAGTATTTT	CASRPAGGNTDTQYF
TRBD2	TRBJ2-2	TRBV10-3	NA	20	TGTGCCATCAGTGAGTCGTTAGCTAGCGGGAGGATGTCGAACACCGGGGAGCTGTTTTTT	CAISESLASGRMSNTGELFF
NA	TRBJ1-5	TRBV28	NA	14	TGTGCCAGCAGTTTATTTCAGAGCAATCAGCCCCAGCATTTT	CASSLFQSNQPQHF
NA	TRBJ2-6	TRBV30	NA	17	TGTGCCTGGAGTGACAGGGTCGGGCGATCTGGGGCCAACGTCCTGACTTTC	CAWSDRVGRSGANVLTF
NA	TRBJ2-1	TRBV19	NA	20	TGTGCCAGTAGTGCGACACAGGTGCGAGGGTTCGAACAGATGGAAAATGAGCAGTTCTTC	CASSATQVRGFEQMENEQFF
TRBD1	TRBJ1-1	TRBV7-9	NA	15	TGTGCCAGCAGCACCGGGACAGGGGATATCACTGAAGCTTTCTTT	CASSTGTGDITEAFF
NA	TRBJ1-5	TRBV7-2	NA	14	TGTGCCAGCAGCTTAGTAACGGGGGGATTGCCCCAGCATTTT	CASSLVTGGLPQHF
NA	TRBJ2-2	TRBV27	NA	14	TGTGCCAGCAGTCCGACTAGGAACACCGGGGAGCTGTTTTTT	CASSPTRNTGELFF
TRBD2	TRBJ2-7	TRBV9	many	15	TGTGCCAGCACCCCCCAGGGAGGGCTCTTCTACGAGCAGTACTTC	CASTPQGGLFYEQYF
TRBD1	TRBJ2-7	TRBV7-2	once	14	TGTGCCAGCAGGGCTGACAGGGTATCCTACGAGCAGTACTTC	CASRADRVSYEQYF